This T cell receptor beta chain was identified in a study of shared clonotypes between healthy human individuals. Study results and caveats: Naive subsets typically showed greater estimated richness than memory subsets.

Cells designated naive CD8 were CD45RO-negative and were positively selected for CCR7, with terminally differentiated effector memory CD45RA+ cells excluded. CDR1 and CDR2 (germline): MNHEY, SVGAGI. The CDR3 extends over 15 amino acids. The V gene lost 4 bases and the J gene lost 2 bases, with 12 bases spanning the gap. On this clone itself: The antigen remains unidentified.

Authors' data handling: With immunoSEQ giving junction-only sequences and no quality scores, filtering differed. The table came from immunoSEQ multiplex PCR; TCRdb's copy has only in-frame clones and leaves some out. The DNA was the basis for D and trimming; V, J and clone size are from that table. The sample lists millions of clones; 85% to 95% were seen once. The sequencing input was naive CD8+ T cells sorted from blood. This sequence was found in a man aged 18 to 35 in good health. The rearrangement links TRBV6-5 to TRBJ1-5; D is unclear. The chain's CDR3 is CASSSALHGNQPQHF. CDR3 DNA: TGTGCCAGCAGTTCTGCTCTACACGGCAATCAGCCCCAGCATTTT.